The 11 T cell receptor beta chains below were found in one sample sequenced in a study of T cells in Graves' hyperthyroidism and ophthalmopathy. Amplified regions were TCR beta CDR3 sequences from RNA transcripts. In the first-round RT-PCR of the TCR CDR3, the HTBI primer set was used. TCRdb fed the multiplex PCR reads into MiXCR, producing one record per CDR3 protein. Among under 450,000 distinct CDR3 sequences listed, about a sixth were seen once. The sequenced material came from blood. The receptors were gathered from a woman aged 18-35 years with Graves' hyperthyroidism.

This clonotype showed up just a few times. V usage is TRBV3-1 and J usage is TRBJ2-7; 10 bases map to TRBD2. The CDR3 consists of 16 residues. Germline CDR1 is LGHDT and CDR2 is YNNKEL (reference sequence). Trimming at V came to 4 bases and at J to 0 bases, leaving 6 bases not matched to a gene. CDR3 region: CASSPKAGGPSYEQYF. CDR3 bases: TGTGCCAGCAGCCCCAAAGCGGGGGGGCCCTCCTACGAGCAGTACTTC.

This clonotype occurred many times. The V and J genes are TRBV20-1 and TRBJ2-1; D gene uncertain. CDR3 size: 17 residues. Per the germline V gene, CDR1 is DFQATT and CDR2 is SNEGSKA (reference sequence). V was cut by 0 bases and J by 0 bases, with 15 bases left in between. The CDR3 region is CSARDLARPSSYNEQFF. The CDR3 bases are TGCAGTGCTAGAGATTTAGCTCGGCCCAGCTCCTACAATGAGCAGTTCTTC.

This clonotype showed up many times. The chain joins TRBV28 to TRBJ2-5; D is tentatively TRBD1 or TRBD2 (6 bases each). Germline CDR1 reads MDHEN; CDR2 reads SYDVKM. Trimming shortened V by 6 bases and J by 2 bases, and 16 bases separated the two germline ends. The CDR3 is made up of 15 amino acids. The CDR3 loop reads CASSSPRGGQETQYF. CDR3 bases: TGTGCCAGCAGCTCCCCTCGAGGGGGGCAAGAGACCCAGTACTTC.

This clonotype was counted ten times or more. This sequence joins TRBV30 and TRBJ1-2; 7 bases are shared with TRBD1. The CDR3 has 12 amino acids. Germline V gives CDR1 GTSNPN, CDR2 SVGIG (reference sequence). V lost 6 bases and J lost 5; bases outside the gene matches: 6. DNA for the CDR3: TGTGCCTGTTCTAACAGGGGTTATGGCTACACCTTC. This translates into CACSNRGYGYTF.

On this clonotype itself: A read error may be the cause here, since a much bigger clone is one base away. This chain connects TRBV20-1 to TRBJ1-5; possibly TRBD1 for D (6 bases). Germline V gives CDR1 DFQATT, CDR2 SNEGSKA (reference sequence). V was trimmed by 3 bases and J by 4 bases, leaving 10 bases between them. The CDR3 length is 13 residues. CDR3 bases: TGCAGTGCTAGGGACAGCTGGAATCAGCCCCAGCATTTT. Amino acid sequence: CSARDSWNQPQHF.

This clonotype was counted at least ten times. V is TRBV2 and J is TRBJ1-2; D gene ambiguous. V was pared by 1 base and J by 4 bases, with 7 bases between. Germline lookup yields CDR1 SNHLY and CDR2 FYNNEI. The CDR3 length is 13 residues. CDR3 sequence reads: CASSEGASYGYTF. The CDR3 coding sequence is TGTGCCAGCAGTGAAGGGGCCAGCTATGGCTACACCTTC.

The chain employs TRBV3-1 and TRBJ1-3; TRBD1 might be the D (6 bases). The CDR3 is 16 amino acids. The V end lost 0 bases, the J end lost 0 bases, and 9 bases lay between the germline ends. Germline V lookup: CDR1 LGHDT, CDR2 YNNKEL (reference sequence). The CDR3 region is CASSQDRGGSGNTIYF. CDR3 nucleotide sequence: TGTGCCAGCAGCCAAGACAGGGGAGGCTCTGGAAACACCATATATTTT.

The chain employs TRBV28 and TRBJ2-4; tentative D call: TRBD1 (5 bases). Germline V gives CDR1 MDHEN, CDR2 SYDVKM. The CDR3 is made up of 15 amino acids. The V end lost 5 bases, the J end lost 1 base, and 12 bases lay between the germline ends. The CDR3 sequence is CASSRQSLAKNIQYF. Here the CDR3 DNA reads TGTGCCAGCAGTCGACAGAGCCTGGCCAAAAACATTCAGTACTTC.

The V gene is TRBV2, the J gene TRBJ2-5, with 7 bases that match TRBD1. Germline loops: CDR1 SNHLY, CDR2 FYNNEI. The CDR3 length is 14 residues. Trimming at V came to 1 base and at J to 5 bases, leaving 4 bases not matched to a gene. The CDR3 sequence: CASSEGDRRETQYF. CDR3 bases: TGTGCCAGCAGTGAAGGGGACAGAAGGGAGACCCAGTACTTC. Combining the CDR3 with reference TRBV2 and TRBJ2-5 gives the whole variable domain EPEVTQTPSHQVTQMGQEVILRCVPISNHLYFYWYRQILGQKVEFLVSFYNNEISEKSEIFDDQFSVERPDGSNFTLKIRSTKLEDSAMYFCASSEGDRRETQYFGPGTRLLVL.

This clonotype was picked up many times. This chain links TRBV12-3 or TRBV12-4 with TRBJ2-3; perhaps TRBD2 as D (6 bases). The V end lost 4 bases, the J end lost 1 base, and 12 bases lay between the germline ends. This CDR3 contains 15 residues. The CDR3 region is CASSWRDFRTDTQYF. DNA of the CDR3: TGTGCCAGCAGTTGGAGGGACTTTCGCACAGATACGCAGTATTTT.

There are many counts of this clonotype. V and J are TRBV19 and TRBJ1-1; no clear D gene. The CDR3 contains 14 residues. Trimming took 3 bases from V and 4 from J, leaving 12 bases between them. Germline V gives CDR1 LNHDA, CDR2 SQIVND (reference sequence). CDR3 region: CASSMGGEGTEAFF. CDR3 coding DNA: TGTGCCAGTAGTATGGGCGGGGAAGGCACTGAAGCTTTCTTT.